The subject of this entry is one T cell receptor beta chain. The TCR beta profiling, which covered VDJ combination and CDR3 sequence, was carried out using genomic DNA as the template. One entry per CDR3 protein, called by TCRdb with MiXCR from the reads. The repertoire consists of approximately 170,000 distinct CDR3 sequences, with under 75% occurring once and the leading ten covering less than 55%. After removal of 0 bases from V and 5 bases from J, the junction contained 4 bases not matched to a gene. CDR3 length: 14 amino acids. CDR1 SGDLS and CDR2 YYNGEE come from the germline V gene. The source of the sample is a study of CD8+CD57+ T cells in acquired aplastic anemia.

The sequence was obtained from a human donor in good health. The sequenced material came from sorted CD4+, CD8+, or CD8+CD57+ T cells (not recorded which) from PBMCs. The V gene is TRBV9, the J gene TRBJ2-5; the match to TRBD2 covers 7 bases. The CDR3, as DNA: TGTGCCAGCAGCGTAGACCTGGGGGGGGAGACCCAGTACTTC. Translation gives CASSVDLGGETQYF.